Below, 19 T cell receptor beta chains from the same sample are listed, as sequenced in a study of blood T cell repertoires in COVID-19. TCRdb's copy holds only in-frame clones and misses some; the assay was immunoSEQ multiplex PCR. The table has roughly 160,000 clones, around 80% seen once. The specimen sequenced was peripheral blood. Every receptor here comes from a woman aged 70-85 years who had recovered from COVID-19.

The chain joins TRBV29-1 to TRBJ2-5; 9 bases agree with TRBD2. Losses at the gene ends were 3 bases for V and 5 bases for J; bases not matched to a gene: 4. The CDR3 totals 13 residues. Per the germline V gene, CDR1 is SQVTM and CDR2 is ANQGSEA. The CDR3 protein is CSVDAGGLETQYF. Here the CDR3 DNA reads TGCAGCGTTGATGCGGGAGGGTTGGAGACCCAGTACTTC.

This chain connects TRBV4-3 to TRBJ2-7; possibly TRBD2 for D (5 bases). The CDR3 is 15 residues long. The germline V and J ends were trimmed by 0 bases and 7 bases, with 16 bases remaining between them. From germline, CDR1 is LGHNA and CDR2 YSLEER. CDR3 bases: TGCGCCAGCAGCCAAGATTCGAGGGTTTTGGGGGAGCAGTACTTC. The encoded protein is CASSQDSRVLGEQYF.

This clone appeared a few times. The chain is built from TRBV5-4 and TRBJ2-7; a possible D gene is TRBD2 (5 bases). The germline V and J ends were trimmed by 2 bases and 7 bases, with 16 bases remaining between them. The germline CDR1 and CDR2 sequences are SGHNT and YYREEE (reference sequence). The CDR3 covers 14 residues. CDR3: CASSFSGAPGEQYF. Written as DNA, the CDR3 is TGTGCCAGCAGCTTTTCTGGAGCCCCGGGGGAGCAGTACTTC. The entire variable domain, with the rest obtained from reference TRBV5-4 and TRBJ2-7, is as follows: ETGVTQSPTHLIKTRGQQVTLRCSSQSGHNTVSWYQQALGQGPQFIFQYYREEENGRGNFPPRFSGLQFPNYSSELNVNALELDDSALYLCASSFSGAPGEQYFGPGTRLTVT.

The CDR3 region is CASIPEGGATYEQYF. The CDR3 DNA reads as TGCGCCAGCATCCCCGAGGGGGGGGCAACCTACGAGCAGTACTTC. V usage is TRBV4-3 and J usage is TRBJ2-7, with D perhaps matching TRBD2 (7 bases). The germline gives CDR1 LGHNA, CDR2 YSLEER. The CDR3 loop spans 15 amino acids. V was clipped by 7 bases and J by 2 bases, with 18 bases between them.

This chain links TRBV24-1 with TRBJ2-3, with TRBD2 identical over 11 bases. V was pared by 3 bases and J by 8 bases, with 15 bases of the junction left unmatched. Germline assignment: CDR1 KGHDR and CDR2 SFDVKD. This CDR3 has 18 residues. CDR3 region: CATSDPYTLAGGRGTQYF. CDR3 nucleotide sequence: TGTGCCACCAGTGATCCTTACACCCTAGCGGGAGGACGGGGTACGCAGTATTTT.

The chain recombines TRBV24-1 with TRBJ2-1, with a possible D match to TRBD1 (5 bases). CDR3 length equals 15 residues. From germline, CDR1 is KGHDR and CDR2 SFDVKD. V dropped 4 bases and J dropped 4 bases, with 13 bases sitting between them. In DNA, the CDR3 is TGTGCCACCAGTGACCCAGCAAGGGGTTACAATGAGCAGTTCTTC. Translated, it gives CATSDPARGYNEQFF.

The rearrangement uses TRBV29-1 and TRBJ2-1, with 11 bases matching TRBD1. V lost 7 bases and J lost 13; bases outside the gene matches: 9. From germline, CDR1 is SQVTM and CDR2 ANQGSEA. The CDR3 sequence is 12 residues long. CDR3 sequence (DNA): TGCAGCGGTGGGGGACAGGGGGGTTCTCAGTTCTTC. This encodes CSGGGQGGSQFF.

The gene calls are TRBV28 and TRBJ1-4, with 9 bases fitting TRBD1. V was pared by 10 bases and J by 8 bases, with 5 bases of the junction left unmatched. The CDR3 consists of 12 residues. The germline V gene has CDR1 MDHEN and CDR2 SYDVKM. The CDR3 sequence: CATQGQGEKLFF. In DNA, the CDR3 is TGTGCCACCCAGGGACAGGGCGAAAAACTGTTTTTT. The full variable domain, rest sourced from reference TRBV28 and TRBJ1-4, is DVKVTQSSRYLVKRTGEKVFLECVQDMDHENMFWYRQDPGLGLRLIYFSYDVKMKEKGDIPEGYSVSREKKERFSLILESASTNQTSMYLCATQGQGEKLFFGSGTQLSVL.

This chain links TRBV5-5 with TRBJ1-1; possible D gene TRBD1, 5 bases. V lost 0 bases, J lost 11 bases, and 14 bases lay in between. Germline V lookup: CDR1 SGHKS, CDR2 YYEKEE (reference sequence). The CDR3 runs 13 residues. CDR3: CASSLGATVRAFF. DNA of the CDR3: TGTGCCAGCAGCTTGGGGGCGACAGTGAGGGCTTTCTTT.

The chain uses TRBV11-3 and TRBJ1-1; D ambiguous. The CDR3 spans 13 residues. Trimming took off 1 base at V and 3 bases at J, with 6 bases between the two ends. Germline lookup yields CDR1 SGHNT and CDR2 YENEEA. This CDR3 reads CASSLGRYTEAFF. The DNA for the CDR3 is TGTGCCAGCAGCTTAGGGAGATACACTGAAGCTTTCTTT.

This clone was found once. CDR3 DNA: TGCGCCAGCAGCGTGGGGGAGAACTCTGGAAACACCATATATTTT. This encodes CASSVGENSGNTIYF. The rearrangement uses TRBV5-1 and TRBJ1-3; the D gene is possibly TRBD1 (5 bases). V lost 4 bases and J 0 bases, leaving 11 bases between the germline ends. Germline V gene lookup returns CDR1 SGHRS and CDR2 YFSETQ. The CDR3 consists of 15 residues.

The CDR3 reads CASSLAQSAANIQYF. The CDR3, as DNA: TGTGCCAGCAGTTTAGCCCAATCAGCGGCAAACATTCAGTACTTC. The chain recombines TRBV27 with TRBJ2-4; tentatively, D is TRBD2 (5 bases). This CDR3 has 15 amino acids. From germline, CDR1 is MNHEY and CDR2 SMNVEV (reference sequence). V was cut by 2 bases and J by 6 bases, with 14 bases left in between.

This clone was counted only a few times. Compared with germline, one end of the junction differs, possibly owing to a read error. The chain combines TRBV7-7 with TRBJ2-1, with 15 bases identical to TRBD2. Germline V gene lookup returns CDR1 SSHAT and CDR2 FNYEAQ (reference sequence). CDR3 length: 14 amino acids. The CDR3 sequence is CASSRTSGGGEQFF. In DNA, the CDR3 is TGTGCTAGCAGCAGGACTAGCGGGGGGGGTGAGCAGTTCTTC.

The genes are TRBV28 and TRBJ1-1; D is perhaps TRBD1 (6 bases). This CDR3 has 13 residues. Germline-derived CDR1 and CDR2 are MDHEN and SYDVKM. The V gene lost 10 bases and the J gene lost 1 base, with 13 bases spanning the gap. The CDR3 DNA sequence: TGTGCCATCACAGGGTTGGGGAACACTGAAGCTTTCTTT. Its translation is CAITGLGNTEAFF.

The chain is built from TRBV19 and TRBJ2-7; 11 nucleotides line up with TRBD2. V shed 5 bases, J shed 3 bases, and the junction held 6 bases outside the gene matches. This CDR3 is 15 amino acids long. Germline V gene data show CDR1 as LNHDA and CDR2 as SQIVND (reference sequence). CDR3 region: CASSVRLAGRYEQYF. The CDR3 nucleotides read TGTGCCAGTAGTGTAAGACTAGCGGGACGCTACGAGCAGTACTTC.

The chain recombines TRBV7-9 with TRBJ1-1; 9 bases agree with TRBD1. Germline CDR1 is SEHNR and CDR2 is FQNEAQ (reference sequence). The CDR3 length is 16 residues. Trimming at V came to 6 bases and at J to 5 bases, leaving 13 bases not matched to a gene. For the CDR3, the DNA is TGTGCCAGCAGTCGACTCGGGGACAGGGAGGGGACTGAAGCTTTCTTT. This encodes CASSRLGDREGTEAFF.

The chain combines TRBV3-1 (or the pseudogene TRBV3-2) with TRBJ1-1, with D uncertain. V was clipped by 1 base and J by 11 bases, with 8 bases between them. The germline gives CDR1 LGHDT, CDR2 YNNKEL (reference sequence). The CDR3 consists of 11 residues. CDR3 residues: CASSQAAGAFF. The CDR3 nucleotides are TGTGCCAGCAGCCAAGCGGCGGGGGCTTTCTTT.

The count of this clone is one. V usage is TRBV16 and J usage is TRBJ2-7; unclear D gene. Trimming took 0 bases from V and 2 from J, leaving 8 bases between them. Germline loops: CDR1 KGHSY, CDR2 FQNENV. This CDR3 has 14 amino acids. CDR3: CASSQSGNPYEQYF. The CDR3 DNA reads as TGTGCCAGCAGCCAATCGGGCAACCCCTACGAGCAGTACTTC.

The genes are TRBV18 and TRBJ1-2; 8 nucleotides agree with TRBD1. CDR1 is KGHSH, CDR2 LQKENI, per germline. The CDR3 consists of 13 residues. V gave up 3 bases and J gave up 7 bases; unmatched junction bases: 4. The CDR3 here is CASSPDREAGYTF. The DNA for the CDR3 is TGTGCCAGCTCACCGGACAGGGAAGCTGGCTACACCTTC.